This TCR beta chain was found in a study of T cell responses to AZD1222 COVID-19 vaccine listed by TCRdb under 2021. Regarding the study in general: AZD1222 recipients with second doses at about 4 weeks or about 12 weeks were pooled, because spike-specific TCR depth and breadth did not differ between schedules. Trial participants were enrolled into age subgroups of 18-55, 56-69 and 70-plus years, which contained roughly 140, 27 and 60 TCR-sequenced participants, respectively. TCR sequencing covered over 230 trial participants: 207 given two doses of AZD1222 and some 25 given two doses of MenACWY control vaccine.

The CDR3 regions of human TCRbeta chains were analyzed by immunosequencing. On the authors' methods: TCRs in the repertoires were compared against a reference library of SARS-CoV-2-specific TCRs that had been generated with the MIRA antigen-specificity platform. Breadth was defined as the fraction of unique TCRs that were SARS-CoV-2-associated, and depth was defined as the fraction of total T cells that were SARS-CoV-2-associated. Using the MIRA data, each spike-specific TCR was mapped to the spike region that the TCR reacts to and placed in a CD4 or CD8 class. Log10-transformed breadth and depth values were compared by one-way ANOVA with Sidak's multiple comparisons tests. TCRdb took over this immuneACCESS table, retaining in-frame rearrangements with V and J assigned. Such tables are incomplete; in checked studies, under half of the missing clones stem from an unresolved V gene, and the remainder is unexplained. The DNA was the basis for D and trimming; V, J and clone size are from that table. The sample table contains approximately 170,000 clones; only one count was recorded for 85% to 90% of them. The ten largest make up about 6.9% of the sample.

Comments on this clone: No cognate antigen has been identified for it. Base qualities were left out, and no much larger clone turns up one base away.

Study-wide findings and limitations: The whole spike protein was spanned by vaccine-associated CD4 TCRs, and dominant responses were seen in regions 160-218 and 743-854. Epitopes outside the regions mutated in the B.1.351 and B.1.1.7 variants were reportedly recognized by nearly half of the unique spike-specific TCRs. The 56-69-year group was small, and its depth increase did not reach significance, likely because of low power. Conclusions about previously exposed vaccinees were limited because only six AZD1222 recipients were SARS-CoV-2 seropositive at baseline. Most participants were white British and females outnumbered males, and the authors suggested that clonal diversity may have been underestimated. After two AZD1222 doses, spike-specific TCR breadth and depth were significantly higher than at day 0 and than in MenACWY recipients. Because no day 14 peak-response samples were available, the repertoires could be characterized only after the peak T cell response.

According to the study, the label for this sample's time point signals: baseline before first vaccination. The vaccinee samples were drawn from two UK trials, COV001 and COV002, one of which was a single-blind randomized controlled phase 2/3 trial testing AZD1222 (ChAdOx1 nCoV-19) in healthy adults. For TCRbeta chain sequencing, PBMC samples from trial participants were taken at day 0 and at day 28 after the second dose. CDR1 and CDR2, looked up from the germline V gene, are SGHTA and FQGTGA. V was cut back by 5 bases and J by 6 bases, leaving a gap of 11 bases between them. From its cysteine to its phenylalanine, the CDR3 spans 14 amino acids. The CDR3 DNA has 42 bases and is translated from base 1.

Recombination joined TRBV7-3 with TRBJ2-6; TRBD2 is perhaps the D gene, given 5 matching bases. This sequence was found in an adult in good health. This material consisted of peripheral blood, taken on day 0 of AZD1222 vaccination. The CDR3 in this case is CASSLDSLANVLTF. The nucleotides read TGTGCCAGCAGCCTGGACTCCTTGGCCAACGTCCTGACTTTC.